This T cell receptor beta chain appears in the sequencing data of a study of siplizumab effects on memory and regulatory T cells. Produced via immunoSEQ multiplex PCR; TCRdb's table is partial and in-frame only. The table shows roughly 100,000 clones, with nearly 95% occurring only once. This CDR3 is built from 15 residues. V was trimmed by 0 bases and J by 8 bases, leaving 14 bases between them. Germline CDR1 MGHRA, CDR2 YSYEKL. Sample: Tregs sorted from blood. The V and J genes are TRBV4-1 and TRBJ1-3, with a weak D call TRBD1 (5 bases). The sequence was obtained from a human donor in good health. CDR3 region: CASSQDWDGRYTIYF. The CDR3 DNA sequence: TGCGCCAGCAGCCAAGATTGGGACGGCCGGTACACCATATATTTT.